These 16 T cell receptor beta chains were all obtained from the same sample, sequenced in a study of immune heterogeneity within non-small cell lung tumors. TCRs were amplified from roughly 600 ng gDNA of bulk tumor per sample. Several spatially distant biopsies were obtained per primary tumor intraoperatively. Samples came from untreated patients having curative surgery for newly diagnosed non-small cell lung cancer. CDR3 of TCR beta was amplified by multiplex PCR that used 32 V and 13 J primers. Via MiXCR, TCRdb re-called the multiplex PCR reads, giving one row per CDR3 protein. The sample lists some 31,000 distinct CDR3 sequences, around 30% occurring once. The sample taken for sequencing was lung tumor tissue. These receptors were collected from a man between 35 and 55 years old with non-small cell lung cancer.

This clonotype was observed many times. The chain joins TRBV24-1 to TRBJ1-2; D is possibly TRBD1 (5 bases). This CDR3 has 12 residues. Looked up from germline, CDR1 is KGHDR and CDR2 is SFDVKD. The V end lost 7 bases, the J end lost 3 bases, and 8 bases lay between the germline ends. CDR3 loop: CATSRDHYGYTF. Here the CDR3 DNA reads TGTGCCACCAGCAGGGACCACTATGGCTACACCTTC.

The chain employs TRBV12-3 or TRBV12-4 and TRBJ2-3, with 7 bases that match TRBD2. V dropped 6 bases and J dropped 6; count of bases not matched to a gene: 12. This CDR3 comprises 15 residues. CDR3 sequence reads: CASSKSDSGSDTQYF. The DNA for the CDR3 is TGTGCCAGCAGCAAGAGCGATAGCGGGTCGGATACGCAGTATTTT.

This clonotype appeared many times. This chain connects TRBV20-1 to TRBJ2-7, with 9 nucleotides matching TRBD1. This CDR3 is 14 amino acids long. The germline V gene has CDR1 DFQATT and CDR2 SNEGSKA (reference sequence). J was trimmed by 5 bases and V by 6 bases; bases with no gene match: 11. This chain's CDR3 is CSATGTGSLDEQYF. CDR3 nucleotides: TGCAGTGCGACCGGGACAGGGAGTTTGGACGAGCAGTACTTC.

This clonotype was counted a few times. The chain combines TRBV25-1 with TRBJ2-3, with TRBD2 matching 11 bases. With V trimmed by 6 bases and J by 0 bases, 5 bases remained unmatched. Looked up from germline, CDR1 is MGHDK and CDR2 is SYGVNS. The CDR3 totals 16 residues. CDR3 sequence (DNA): TGTGCCAGCAGCCACGGGACTAGCGGAAGCACAGATACGCAGTATTTT. Its translation: CASSHGTSGSTDTQYF.

Concerning this clonotype: A much bigger clone sits one base away, suggesting this may be a read error. The rearrangement joins TRBV24-1 to TRBJ2-1; 7 bases match TRBD2. The CDR3 consists of 17 residues. Trimming took 2 bases from V and 4 from J; bases not matched to a gene: 10. Germline assignment: CDR1 KGHDR and CDR2 SFDVKD. The CDR3 loop reads CATSDSGGSLYYNEQFF. The CDR3 DNA follows: TGTGCCACCAGTGATTCTGGCGGGAGTTTGTATTACAATGAGCAGTTCTTC.

The chain employs TRBV6-1 and TRBJ2-7, with 10 bases identical to TRBD2. The CDR3 contains 15 residues. The germline V gene encodes CDR1 MNHNS and CDR2 SASEGT. V trimming: 5 bases; J trimming: 3 bases; junction bases outside the gene matches: 7. This chain's CDR3 is CASSLASGSLYEQYF. The CDR3 region has the DNA TGTGCCAGCAGTTTGGCTAGCGGGAGTCTCTACGAGCAGTACTTC.

This clonotype has just a few counts. The J gene is TRBJ2-7, the V gene TRBV3-1; a possible D gene is TRBD1 (5 bases). Trimming took off 2 bases at V and 5 bases at J, with 13 bases between the two ends. Germline V gives CDR1 LGHDT, CDR2 YNNKEL (reference sequence). The CDR3 has 14 residues. The CDR3 reads CASSQWGPSDEQYF. CDR3 nucleotides: TGTGCCAGCAGCCAATGGGGCCCTAGTGACGAGCAGTACTTC.

By sample share, this clonotype is medium-sized. J is TRBJ1-5 and V is TRBV12-3 or TRBV12-4; tentative D call: TRBD1 (5 bases). CDR3 length: 14 amino acids. Trimming cost V 6 bases and J 2 bases, with 11 bases left between them. The DNA of the CDR3 is TGTGCCAGCAGCCCCCTGGGGGGCAATCAGCCCCAGCATTTT. Its translation is CASSPLGGNQPQHF.

Only a few counts were recorded for this clonotype. The chain recombines TRBV5-1 with TRBJ1-1; D call uncertain. The germline V and J ends were trimmed by 0 bases and 3 bases, with 6 bases remaining between them. The CDR3 extends over 13 amino acids. Germline assignment: CDR1 SGHRS and CDR2 YFSETQ. The CDR3 protein is CASSLGQYTEAFF. The CDR3, as DNA: TGCGCCAGCAGCTTGGGGCAGTACACTGAAGCTTTCTTT.

Comment on this clonotype: It may be a read error: a sequence one base away is much more abundant. J is TRBJ1-2 and V is TRBV2; D perhaps matches TRBD1 (6 bases). V shed 9 bases and J shed 0 bases, with 14 bases lying between them. This CDR3 comprises 14 residues. The germline V gene has CDR1 SNHLY and CDR2 FYNNEI. CDR3 nucleotide sequence: TGTGCCAGAAGACAACAGGGAGCTAACTATGGCTACACCTTC. It encodes CARRQQGANYGYTF.

The chain uses TRBV24-1 and TRBJ2-5, with a tentative D call TRBD1 (6 bases). V was shortened by 9 bases and J by 5 bases, with 15 bases between the two germline ends. The CDR3 has 13 residues. The germline V gene encodes CDR1 KGHDR and CDR2 SFDVKD. CDR3 sequence (DNA): TGTGCCACCGCACCTACAGGGTTGGAGACCCAGTACTTC. Its protein is CATAPTGLETQYF.

Note on this clonotype: This may be a read error: a much more frequent sequence differs by one nucleotide. The genes are TRBV15 and TRBJ2-4; D gene ambiguous. Germline V gene sequence: CDR1 LNHNV, CDR2 YYDKDF (reference sequence). The CDR3 length is 15 residues. The CDR3 DNA reads TGTGCCACCATCAGAATGGACGGAGCCAAAAACATTCAGTACTTC. This codes for CATIRMDGAKNIQYF.

This clonotype was detected many times. The CDR3 bases are TGTGCCAGTAGTCGCCTTACGACAGGGGTCGAGGGGTATGGCTACACCTTC. Residues: CASSRLTTGVEGYGYTF. The chain has TRBV19 and TRBJ1-2; 8 positions agree with TRBD1. The trim removed 5 bases at V and 5 bases at J, leaving 16 bases unmatched. The CDR3 is 17 residues long. CDR1 and CDR2 (germline): LNHDA, SQIVND (reference sequence).

This clonotype was counted between two and nine times. The chain joins TRBV24-1 to TRBJ2-3; 10 bases line up with TRBD2. Per germline, CDR1 KGHDR and CDR2 SFDVKD. Germline trimming cut 3 bases from V and 8 bases from J; bases unmatched to any gene: 1. CDR3 length: 13 residues. DNA for the CDR3: TGTGCCACCAGTGATGTAGCGGGAGGTACGCAGTATTTT. This encodes CATSDVAGGTQYF.

The CDR3 reads CASRVSTGELFF. DNA of the CDR3: TGTGCCAGCAGGGTCTCCACCGGGGAGCTGTTTTTT. The V gene is TRBV6-2 or TRBV6-3, the J gene TRBJ2-2; unclear D gene. Trimming took 6 bases from V and 4 from J, leaving 6 bases between them. There are 12 residues in the CDR3. Germline V CDR1 and CDR2: MNHEY, SVGEGT.

This clonotype was counted at least ten times. V and J are TRBV19 and TRBJ2-7; 12 nucleotides agree with TRBD2. Germline assignment: CDR1 LNHDA and CDR2 SQIVND (reference sequence). The CDR3 covers 15 residues. Trimming at V came to 3 bases and at J to 3 bases, leaving 3 bases not matched to a gene. DNA for the CDR3: TGTGCCAGTAGTATTTCGACTAGCGGGAGCTACGAGCAGTACTTC. Translation gives CASSISTSGSYEQYF. Using reference TRBV19 and TRBJ2-7 for the parts outside the CDR3, the full variable domain is DGGITQSPKYLFRKEGQNVTLSCEQNLNHDAMYWYRQDPGQGLRLIYYSQIVNDFQKGDIAEGYSVSREKKESFPLTVTSAQKNPTAFYLCASSISTSGSYEQYFGPGTRLTVT.